Given below is one T cell receptor beta chain in context. Its antigen is not yet known. No much larger clone is present one base from it, and per-base qualities are unavailable. Preparation of the library involved the immunoSEQ multiplex PCR assay. For the multiplex PCR, a mixture combining 60 forward primers for TCR Vbeta segments and 13 reverse primers for TCR Jbeta segments was used. Amplification of the CDR3 region of rearranged TCR beta genes was performed with a multiplex PCR assay on genomic DNA. On the Illumina HiSeq System, the amplified TCR beta libraries were sequenced as 87-base-pair reads. In the source study's methods: Across the 700 or so repertoires, a later analysis counted 80 million or so unique TCR beta chains, some 11 million of which were shared by at least two donors. A nearest-neighbor algorithm error-corrected the raw reads and collapsed the reads into unique sequences, merging closely related sequences to remove PCR and sequencing errors. V, D and J gene segments were assigned by aligning CDR3 sequences to IMGT reference sequences. For a sequence to be retained, a match of at least six nucleotides to both a V gene segment and a J gene segment was required. A rearrangement was called productive if the CDR3 had no stop codons and remained in frame with V and J, and every other rearrangement was called non-productive. Following IMGT convention, CDR3 was defined as the stretch from the second conserved V-encoded cysteine to the conserved J-encoded phenylalanine. The earlier analysis of some 550 of the donors excluded any sequence lacking an unambiguous match to a single V gene segment. An earlier analysis of approximately 590 of the donors called V segments functional above 56.7% productive rearrangements and segregating when the between-donor standard deviation exceeded 5%. To diagnose cytomegalovirus status from the catalog of TCR beta chain sequences, a statistical classification framework was built. V and J gene assignment, in a later analysis, came from comparing TCR nucleotide sequences with IMGT/GENE-DB human TR gene sequences. A later analysis assigned CDR3 sequences and most-parsimonious VDJ recombination scenarios with the TCRdist pipeline. In a later analysis, every TCR beta chain was defined by the combination of its CDR3 amino acid sequence and its V-gene family, and reads without a unique V-gene family were dropped. In a later analysis, 450 to 600 highly shared, low-generation-probability nucleotide sequences were removed to address suspected cross-contamination and a sequencing artifact. In a later analysis, a clonal expansion index for each public chain was calculated from normalized within-repertoire ranks of inferred template counts. Generation probabilities in a later analysis came from a VDJ recombination model fitted to out-of-frame rearrangements, and those results were checked against IGoR. A later analysis scored TCR-TCR, TCR-HLA and TCR-CMV co-occurrence with hypergeometric tests, applying a repertoire-size bias correction to TCR pairs. False discovery rates were estimated in a later analysis by permuting HLA or CMV assignments 20 times. A later analysis grouped co-occurring TCRs with DBSCAN, adding TCRdist sequence similarity when clustering within HLA-allele-positive subsets. For co-occurrence clustering, repertoires with fewer than 30,000 or more than 120,000 public chains were excluded, along with a handful of repertoires with anomalous nucleotide sharing. Held by TCRdb, this immuneACCESS table contains in-frame sequences only and omits some clones. Under half of the omission traces to an unresolved V gene where checked; the cause of the rest is unknown. The D gene and trimming were derived from the DNA, and the V and J assignments and clone size from that table. The sample table contains just over 150,000 clones; only one count was recorded for approximately 79% of them. The ten largest make up 5.5% to 8.5% of the sample.

This record belongs to a study of cytomegalovirus exposure and HLA in healthy donors (dated by TCRdb to the late 2010s). In terms of the full investigation: An earlier analysis of roughly 630 of the donors reported 250 to 350 Gb of sequence data and 117 million unique TCR beta sequences from about 179 million T cells. Around 330 gigabases of sequencing data and about 92 million unique TCR sequences made up an early release that covered fewer than 650 HLA-typed donors. Of the roughly 400 genotyped donors, approximately 80% were placed in the genetic ancestry cluster associated with self-reported Caucasian donors. The study aimed to test whether signatures of past pathogen exposure could be identified by cataloging public T cell receptors. Using immunosequencing, the study profiled T cell repertoires from around 670 subjects and related those repertoires to cytomegalovirus serostatus. Along with the roughly 700-subject first cohort, a separate validation cohort of over a hundred different subjects was used. To predict cytomegalovirus infection status, the study brought together high-throughput TCR immunosequencing, statistical association of individual TCRs with disease status, and machine learning. A later analysis re-examined previously published TCR beta repertoires from more than 550 donors and added high-resolution HLA genotyping to investigate patterns of TCR occurrence. Rather than drawing on any new phenotypic data, the later analysis identified candidate immune exposures from TCR beta sequences and the way those sequences occurred across donors. To decide whether each TCR beta V gene segment behaved as functional or pseudogenic, an earlier analysis of approximately 590 of the donors relied on high-throughput TCR beta sequencing. Alongside the repertoire data, information on donor age, sex, ethnicity and CMV serostatus was compiled. In a later genetic analysis, genome-wide SNP genotypes for about 55% of the roughly 700 donors were used, and that subset was treated as a discovery cohort. Every discovery cohort repertoire had been produced on one sequencing platform. Class I and class II HLA loci were covered by the typing at four-digit resolution. Typing coverage varied by locus: roughly 629-630 donors for A, B, C, DRB1 and DQB1; 522 for DQA1; 600 to 610 for DPA1; fewer than 480 for DPB1. Roughly 5 DR-DQ haplotypes were handled as single units for association and clustering because linkage in the cohort was strong. On average, around 240,000 unique TCR beta nucleotide sequences were sequenced per donor among 350 to 400 genotyped donors of the cohort, with roughly 19% of those sequences being non-productive.

CDR1 and CDR2, looked up from the germline V gene, are SGHVS and FQNEAQ. The junction shows trimming of 1 base on V and 4 bases on J, and the gene matches do not reach 10 bases of it. Reading from cysteine to phenylalanine, the CDR3 counts 16 amino acids. Of the read, only the CDR3 DNA is kept; its 48 bases are in frame from base 1. Overall results and qualifications from the work: A later analysis reported that several top co-occurrence clusters appeared linked to parvovirus B19, influenza, CMV and Epstein-Barr virus. A further reported finding was that TCR beta sequences accurately predicted the HLA-A and HLA-B alleles for most subjects in the first cohort. Some IMGT-functional V segments, including TRBV6-2 and TRBV6-3, could not be distinguished by the 87-base-pair reads and were therefore excluded. For the cohort, immune exposure information was limited to CMV serostatus. The authors suggested that the approach could potentially be extended to other disease states and immunological phenotypes. Linkage disequilibrium might explain the correlated functional status among segregating V segments, but an unknown experimental factor could not be ruled out. Presence/absence analyses assumed roughly uniform sequencing depth across donors, an assumption that may not hold. Only TCR beta chains were sequenced in this cohort, and the absence of alpha or paired-chain data limited detectable features. In an earlier analysis of approximately 590 of the donors, most TCR beta V segments appeared in productive rearrangements about 90% or about 30% of the time, broadly matching IMGT annotations. In a later analysis, TCR association rates were found to vary across HLA loci, with the most associated TCRs seen for DRB1 alleles and the fewest for HLA-C alleles. The sequencing pipeline was judged likely to have produced a cluster of highly shared sequence variants as a technical artifact. In a later analysis, most CMV-associated TCR beta chains were found to appear HLA-restricted, with HLA associations seemingly driven largely by CMV exposure. A later analysis found that HLA-associated TCR beta chains were more clonally expanded and had lower generation probabilities than equally common non-associated chains. HLA typing was unavailable for some donors at each locus, so association tests used only the typed subset. The earlier analysis of 450 to 700 of the donors excluded roughly 17 rarely observed V segments, including chromosome 9 orphons, because counts were too low. Most TCR sequences were observed very rarely across donors, whereas some public TCRs were present in many individuals. In a later genetic analysis, a missense DCLRE1C variant was associated with V-gene and J-gene trimming of TCR beta chains, and the association was replicated in an independent cohort. A later genetic analysis reported fewer N-insertions in productive TCRs among donors in an Asian-associated ancestry cluster than the roughly 640-donor mean. The classifier was reported to diagnose cytomegalovirus status with high specificity and sensitivity in both the original and validation cohorts. Assigning TCR associations to individual alleles was difficult when HLA alleles, especially DR and DQ, strongly co-occurred. In the study, about 150 TCR beta chains were listed as associated with cytomegalovirus. Specific HLA alleles were associated with about 17,000 TCR beta sequences at a false discovery rate of 0.05 in a later analysis. A few of the identified cytomegalovirus-associated TCR beta chains were confirmed in vitro to be specific for cytomegalovirus antigens.

The cohort consisted of 670 or so healthy bone marrow donors. At the time of sampling, all cohort members were nominally healthy, though unrecorded immune exposures were likely present. The donor was CMV seropositive and belonged to the group of about 290 seropositive cohort members. Each donor provided a peripheral blood sample, and peripheral blood mononuclear cells were used for TCR beta sequencing. The Qiagen DNeasy Blood Extraction Kit was used to extract genomic DNA from the blood cell samples. This receptor chain uses TRBV7-8 and TRBJ2-7; 7 central bases correspond to TRBD2. This receptor was taken from a woman in her forties or fifties in good health and CMV-seropositive. Sequenced input: PBMCs. The bases read TGTGCCAGCAGCTTAGAATCCGGGGAGGGCTTTTACGAGCAGTACTTC. Translation gives CASSLESGEGFYEQYF.